This TCR beta chain was profiled in a study of blood T cell repertoires in COVID-19. About the research overall: Collection of acute and convalescent COVID-19 samples took place in the United States, Italy and Spain. PBMCs, B-cell-depleted T cells, or T cells were the source of the cDNA or gDNA that made up the material.

Source study methods: The authors estimated nucleated cell counts from reference gene primer amplification. The data were produced by immunoSEQ multiplex PCR, yet TCRdb's version contains in-frame clones alone and is incomplete. D and trimming were read from the DNA, whereas the V and J calls and clone size are those reported in that table. This table holds about 140,000 clones, about 77% found once. Between the trimmed V and J ends, which lost 1 base and 4 bases, there was a span of 7 bases. This CDR3 has 13 amino acids. CDR1 is SGHVS, CDR2 FQNEAQ, per germline. Sequencing was performed on peripheral blood. This chain connects TRBV7-8 to TRBJ2-5; D remains unclear. The clonotype comes from a woman aged 50 to 65 with active or convalescent COVID-19. CDR3 sequence: CASSLGVAETQYF. The DNA for the CDR3 is TGTGCCAGCAGCTTAGGAGTAGCAGAGACCCAGTACTTC.